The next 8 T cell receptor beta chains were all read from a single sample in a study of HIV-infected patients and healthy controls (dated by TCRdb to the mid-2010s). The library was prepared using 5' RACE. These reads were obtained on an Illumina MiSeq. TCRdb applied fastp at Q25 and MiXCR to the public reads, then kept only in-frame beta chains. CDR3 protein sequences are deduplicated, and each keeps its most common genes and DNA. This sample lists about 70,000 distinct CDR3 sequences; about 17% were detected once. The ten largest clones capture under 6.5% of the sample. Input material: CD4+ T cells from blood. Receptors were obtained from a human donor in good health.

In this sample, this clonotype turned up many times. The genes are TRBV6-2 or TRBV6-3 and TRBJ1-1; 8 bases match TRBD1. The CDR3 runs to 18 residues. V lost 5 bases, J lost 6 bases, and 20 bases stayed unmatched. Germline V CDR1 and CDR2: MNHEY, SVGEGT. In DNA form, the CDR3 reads TGTGCCAGCAGTAACCTCCGGGACAGGAGAACATCGGTCGCTGAAGCTTTCTTT. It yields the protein CASSNLRDRRTSVAEAFF.

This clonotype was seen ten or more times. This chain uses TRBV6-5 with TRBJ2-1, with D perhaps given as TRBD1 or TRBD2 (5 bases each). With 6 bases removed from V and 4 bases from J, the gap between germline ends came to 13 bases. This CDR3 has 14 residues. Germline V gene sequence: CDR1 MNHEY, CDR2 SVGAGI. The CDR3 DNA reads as TGTGCCAGCAGAAGGGGACCAACTTACAATGAGCAGTTCTTC. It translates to CASRRGPTYNEQFF.

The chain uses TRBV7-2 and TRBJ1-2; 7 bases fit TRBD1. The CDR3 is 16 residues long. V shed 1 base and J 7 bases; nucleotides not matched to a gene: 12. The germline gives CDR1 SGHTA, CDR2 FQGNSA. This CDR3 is CASSLGAPGTAAGYTF. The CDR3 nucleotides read TGTGCCAGCAGCTTAGGGGCCCCGGGGACAGCTGCTGGCTACACCTTC.

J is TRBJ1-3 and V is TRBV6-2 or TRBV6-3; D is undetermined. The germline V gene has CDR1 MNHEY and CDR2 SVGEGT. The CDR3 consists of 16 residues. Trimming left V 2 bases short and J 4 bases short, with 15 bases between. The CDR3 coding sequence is TGTGCCAGCAGTTACGCGACCGGAAGACGGGGAAACACCATATATTTT. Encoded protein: CASSYATGRRGNTIYF.

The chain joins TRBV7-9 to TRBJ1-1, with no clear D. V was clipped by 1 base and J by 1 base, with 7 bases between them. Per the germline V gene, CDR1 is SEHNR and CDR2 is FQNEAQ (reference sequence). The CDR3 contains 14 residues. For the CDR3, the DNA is TGTGCCAGCAGCTTAGGAAACTGGAACACTGAAGCTTTCTTT. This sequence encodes CASSLGNWNTEAFF.

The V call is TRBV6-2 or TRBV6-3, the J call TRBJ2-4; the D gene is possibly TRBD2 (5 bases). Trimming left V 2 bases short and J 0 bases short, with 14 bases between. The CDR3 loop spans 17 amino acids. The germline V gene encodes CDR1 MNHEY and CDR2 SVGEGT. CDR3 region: CASSYPGLFSAKNIQYF. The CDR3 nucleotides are TGTGCCAGCAGTTACCCAGGACTGTTTTCAGCCAAAAACATTCAGTACTTC.

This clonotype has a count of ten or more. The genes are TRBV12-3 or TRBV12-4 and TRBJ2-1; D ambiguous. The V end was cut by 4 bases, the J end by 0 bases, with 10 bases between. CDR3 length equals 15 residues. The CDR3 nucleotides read TGTGCCAGCAGTTCTTCTGGCGCCTCCTACAATGAGCAGTTCTTC. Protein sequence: CASSSSGASYNEQFF.

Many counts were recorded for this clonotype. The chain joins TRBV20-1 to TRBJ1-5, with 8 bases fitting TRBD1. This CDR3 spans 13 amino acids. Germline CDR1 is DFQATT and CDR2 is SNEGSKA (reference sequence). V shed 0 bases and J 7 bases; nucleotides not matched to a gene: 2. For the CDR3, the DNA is TGCAGTGCTAGAGACAGGGGGCCCCAGCCCCAGCATTTT. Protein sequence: CSARDRGPQPQHF.